What follows is one TCR beta chain and its context. CDR1 and CDR2 (germline): SGHRS, YFSETQ. Trimming took off 4 bases at V and 0 bases at J, with 9 bases between the two ends. The CDR3 loop spans 14 amino acids. The data derive from a study of blood T cell repertoires in COVID-19. Study background: The United States, Italy and Spain were the sources of the acute and convalescent COVID-19 samples. Sources were T cells, B-cell-depleted T cells, or PBMCs; the material itself was cDNA or gDNA.

In the study's own analysis: How many nucleated cells were present was estimated from reference gene primer amplification. Assay used: immunoSEQ multiplex PCR; TCRdb lists only in-frame clones, some missing. V and J calls and clone size are those listed in that table; D and trimming were worked out from the DNA. The sample comprises roughly 250,000 clones, about 90% of which are singletons, and roughly 3.9% rests with the top ten. The V and J genes are TRBV5-1 and TRBJ2-3; possible D gene TRBD1, 6 bases. Material for sequencing was peripheral blood. This clonotype originated in a woman aged 35 to 49 with acute or convalescent COVID-19. CDR3 bases: TGCGCCAGCAGCGAACAGGGAAGCACAGATACGCAGTATTTT. It specifies CASSEQGSTDTQYF.